These T cell receptor beta chains were read from a single sample in a study of OX40 agonist ivuxolimab in advanced cancers. Clones were sequenced by immunoSEQ multiplex PCR, and TCRdb holds only the in-frame ones, with some missing. Seen here are around 150,000 clones, around 93% observed once, and the top ten hold approximately 0.99%. This specimen consisted of CD4+ or CD8+ T cells sorted from blood, obtained in a trial of the OX40 agonist ivuxolimab. The receptors come from an adult with an advanced solid tumor such as melanoma, head and neck, liver or kidney cancer. CDR3s include the opening cysteine and the closing phenylalanine or tryptophan. D genes are given only for firm matches. For some rows the clone size is stated as once, few or many, or as a class when expanded; others skip it.

clone_size j_call d_call cdr3_length v_call cdr3_aa cdr3_nt
. TRBJ2-7 . 15 TRBV7-2 CASSPRLGLSYEQYF TGTGCCAGCAGCCCGAGACTGGGGTTATCCTACGAGCAGTACTTC
. TRBJ2-7 . 16 TRBV5-1 CASSLGARDGSYEQYF TGCGCCAGCAGCTTGGGGGCAAGGGACGGCTCCTACGAGCAGTACTTC
. TRBJ2-5 TRBD1 15 TRBV7-9 CASSLLPGQQETQYF TGTGCCAGCAGCTTGTTGCCGGGACAGCAAGAGACCCAGTACTTC
. TRBJ1-1 . 14 TRBV6-5 CASSSRGVNTEAFF TGTGCCAGCAGTTCCCGGGGGGTGAACACTGAAGCTTTCTTT
few TRBJ1-1 . 12 TRBV2 CASFQSGSGAFF TGTGCCAGCTTCCAATCTGGGTCTGGAGCTTTCTTT
. TRBJ2-7 . 15 TRBV7-2 CASSQTRRGTYEQYF TGCGCCAGCAGCCAGACTCGACGGGGCACCTACGAGCAGTACTTC
once TRBJ1-1 . 15 TRBV5-8 CASSLSGGLNTEAFF TGTGCCAGCAGCTTGTCGGGGGGGCTTAACACTGAAGCTTTCTTT
. TRBJ1-6 . 15 TRBV7-6 CASSLVGSYNSPLHF TGTGCCAGCAGCTTAGTAGGGTCCTATAATTCACCCCTCCACTTT
. TRBJ1-1 . 14 TRBV19 CASSMSQLNTEAFF TGTGCCAGTAGTATGTCACAGCTGAACACTGAAGCTTTCTTT
once TRBJ2-3 TRBD1 15 TRBV6-1 CASSELAGGVDTQYF TGTGCCAGCAGTGAACTCGCAGGGGGCGTGGATACGCAGTATTTT
. TRBJ1-4 . 15 TRBV5-4 CASSWGLSTNEKLFF TGTGCCAGCAGCTGGGGACTCTCAACTAATGAAAAACTGTTTTTT
. TRBJ2-5 . 14 TRBV6-5 CASSTSPGLETQYF TGTGCCAGCAGTACCTCCCCAGGGTTGGAGACCCAGTACTTC
. TRBJ1-2 TRBD1 13 TRBV6-1 CASILQGGGGYTF TGTGCCAGCATTCTACAGGGGGGAGGTGGCTACACCTTC
. TRBJ2-7 . 13 TRBV7-2 CASGEGLRYEQYF TGTGCCAGCGGAGAGGGGCTTCGTTACGAGCAGTACTTC
. TRBJ2-3 . 11 TRBV12-5 CASGPTDTQYF TGTGCTAGTGGGCCCACAGATACGCAGTATTTT
. TRBJ2-5 . 15 TRBV19 CASSIGGGVRETQYF TGTGCCAGTAGTATAGGGGGGGGCGTCCGGGAGACCCAGTACTTC
. TRBJ2-5 TRBD2 14 TRBV5-1 CASSFSGGGETQYF TGCGCCAGCAGCTTTAGCGGGGGCGGCGAGACCCAGTACTTC
once TRBJ2-1 TRBD2 17 TRBV29-1 CSVELDGRGGSYNEQFF TGCAGCGTGGAACTAGACGGGCGGGGGGGCTCCTACAATGAGCAGTTCTTC
. TRBJ1-1 TRBD1 14 TRBV7-3 CASSPGTGWTEAFF TGTGCCAGCAGCCCCGGGACAGGGTGGACTGAAGCTTTCTTT
. TRBJ1-1 TRBD1 14 TRBV7-3 CASSSSGGNTEAFF TGTGCCAGCAGCTCCTCAGGGGGGAACACTGAAGCTTTCTTT
. TRBJ1-6 TRBD1 15 TRBV6-6 CASSWDRGNNSPLHF TGTGCCAGCAGCTGGGACAGGGGAAACAATTCACCCCTCCACTTT
once TRBJ1-1 . 13 TRBV7-9 CASSPLRVLEAFF TGTGCCAGCAGCCCCCTACGGGTACTTGAAGCTTTCTTT
. TRBJ2-7 TRBD1 16 TRBV7-9 CASSIGGTGVRGEQYF TGTGCCAGCAGCATAGGGGGGACAGGGGTTCGAGGGGAGCAGTACTTC
. TRBJ2-7 TRBD1 15 TRBV19 CASSTGGPSSYEQYF TGTGCCAGTAGCACAGGGGGCCCTAGCTCCTACGAGCAGTACTTC
once TRBJ2-1 . 14 TRBV7-2 CASSLGGSWDEQFF TGTGCCAGCAGCTTAGGTGGGAGCTGGGATGAGCAGTTCTTC
few TRBJ1-1 . 14 TRBV19 CASNQIGGRTEAFF TGTGCCAGTAATCAAATCGGGGGGCGCACTGAAGCTTTCTTT
. TRBJ2-1 . 13 TRBV9 CASSVATPNEQFF TGTGCCAGCAGCGTAGCTACTCCGAATGAGCAGTTCTTC
. TRBJ1-2 TRBD1 15 TRBV5-1 CASSLSGTGDYGYTF TGCGCCAGCAGCCTATCCGGGACAGGGGACTATGGCTACACCTTC
. TRBJ2-7 TRBD1 14 TRBV7-2 CASSRDRWSYEQYF TGTGCCAGCAGCAGGGACAGGTGGAGCTACGAGCAGTACTTC
. TRBJ2-2 TRBD1 19 TRBV19 CASRPGQGLGVANTGELFF TGTGCCAGTAGGCCGGGACAGGGATTGGGGGTTGCGAACACCGGGGAGCTGTTTTTT
. TRBJ2-3 . 15 TRBV5-4 CASSQASSVRDTQYF TGTGCCAGCAGCCAAGCAAGTTCTGTACGAGATACGCAGTATTTT
. TRBJ2-2 . 15 TRBV9 CASSVAQLHTGELFF TGTGCCAGCAGCGTAGCTCAACTCCACACCGGGGAGCTGTTTTTT
. TRBJ1-1 . 14 TRBV7-3 CASNLQAGGTEAFF TGTGCCAGCAACCTACAGGCCGGAGGCACTGAAGCTTTCTTT
once TRBJ2-1 TRBD2 15 TRBV6-5 CASSYDAGGYNEQFF TGTGCCAGCAGTTACGATGCGGGAGGGTACAATGAGCAGTTCTTC
. TRBJ2-7 . 17 TRBV19 CASSSHPGRESSYEQYF TGTGCCAGTAGTTCTCACCCGGGACGGGAAAGCTCCTACGAGCAGTACTTC
. TRBJ2-4 TRBD1 18 TRBV4-3 CASSQDRGFGTGGNIQYF TGCGCCAGCAGCCAAGATCGAGGTTTCGGGACAGGGGGAAACATTCAGTACTTC
once TRBJ2-2 . 14 TRBV19 CASSIGSVHGELFF TGTGCCAGTAGTATAGGATCGGTTCACGGGGAGCTGTTTTTT
. TRBJ1-5 TRBD1 12 TRBV28 CASSTGGRPQHF TGTGCCAGCAGCACAGGGGGAAGGCCCCAGCATTTT
. TRBJ2-2 . 11 TRBV19 CASSIIGELFF TGTGCCAGTAGTATTATCGGGGAGCTGTTTTTT
. TRBJ2-3 . 16 TRBV4-1 CASSPLGRRGTDTQYF TGCGCCAGCAGCCCATTAGGGAGGAGGGGCACAGATACGCAGTATTTT
. TRBJ1-1 . 14 TRBV19 CASGVQGSNTEAFF TGTGCCAGTGGGGTACAGGGATCGAACACTGAAGCTTTCTTT
. TRBJ1-4 TRBD1 14 TRBV10-3 CAISVDRGGEKLFF TGTGCCATCAGCGTAGACAGGGGGGGTGAAAAACTGTTTTTT
. TRBJ2-3 . 14 TRBV10-1 CASSESPFTDTQYF TGCGCCAGCAGTGAGTCTCCATTCACAGATACGCAGTATTTT
. TRBJ2-7 . 15 TRBV5-1 CASQDLDGTTYEQYF TGCGCCAGCCAAGATCTGGACGGAACAACCTACGAGCAGTACTTC
. TRBJ1-4 . 12 TRBV7-9 CASSLYNEKLFF TGTGCCAGCAGCTTATACAATGAAAAACTGTTTTTT
. TRBJ2-5 TRBD2 13 TRBV10-2 CASRLASQETQYF TGCGCCAGCAGACTAGCGTCGCAAGAGACCCAGTACTTC
. TRBJ1-2 . 15 TRBV6-5 CASSPTDRLGYGYTF TGTGCCAGCAGTCCTACGGACCGGTTGGGCTATGGCTACACCTTC
. TRBJ2-1 . 15 TRBV6-4 CASSDGHSSYNEQFF TGTGCCAGCAGTGACGGGCATAGCTCCTACAATGAGCAGTTCTTC
. TRBJ2-2 TRBD1 16 TRBV4-3 CASSQTGTGRTGELFF TGCGCCAGCAGCCAAACCGGGACAGGGAGAACCGGGGAGCTGTTTTTT
. TRBJ2-5 TRBD2 15 TRBV18 CASSPRLGEGETQYF TGTGCCAGCTCACCACGTCTAGGGGAGGGGGAGACCCAGTACTTC
few TRBJ1-1 . 15 TRBV5-1 CASSFSAVLGTEAFF TGCGCCAGCAGCTTTTCAGCGGTTTTGGGGACTGAAGCTTTCTTT
once TRBJ1-1 . 16 TRBV6-6 CASSYKGTGLNTEAFF TGTGCCAGCAGTTATAAGGGTACAGGGCTGAACACTGAAGCTTTCTTT
. TRBJ1-6 . 15 TRBV2 CASLLEGGRNSPLHF TGTGCCAGCCTACTTGAGGGGGGCAGAAATTCACCCCTCCACTTT
. TRBJ2-5 . 13 TRBV5-1 CASRRGSQETQYF TGCGCCAGCCGGAGAGGCAGCCAAGAGACCCAGTACTTC
few TRBJ1-5 . 12 TRBV19 CASSMRTQPQHF TGTGCCAGTAGTATGCGCACTCAGCCCCAGCATTTT